Listed here are 5 T cell receptor beta chains from one sample, sequenced in a study of CD8 T cells in Susac syndrome. cDNA came from roughly 0.53 to 1 ug RNA primed by random hexamers. TCRdb ran MiXCR on the immunoSEQ multiplex PCR reads and lists one entry per CDR3 protein. This repertoire shows 120,000 to 150,000 distinct CDR3 sequences, roughly 95% found once; its top ten account for 0.095% to 0.14%. The sequencing sample was made of CD4+ T cells from PBMCs. Receptors originate from a human donor with multiple sclerosis.

The chain combines TRBV12-3 or TRBV12-4 with TRBJ1-4; 10 nucleotides match TRBD1. The CDR3 is 14 amino acids. Trimming took 3 bases from V and 8 from J; bases not matched to a gene: 3. This CDR3 reads CASSLGQGTEKLFF. CDR3 in DNA: TGTGCCAGCAGTTTGGGACAGGGGACCGAAAAACTGTTTTTT.

The gene calls are TRBV29-1 and TRBJ1-1; no definite D call. The CDR3 has 12 residues. V dropped 7 bases and J dropped 0 bases, with 9 bases sitting between them. Germline-derived CDR1 and CDR2 are SQVTM and ANQGSEA. The CDR3 region has the DNA TGCAGCGCCGCTACAATGAACACTGAAGCTTTCTTT. Translation: CSAATMNTEAFF.

The CDR3 here is CSAETTLNMNTEAFF. DNA for the CDR3: TGCAGTGCTGAGACAACCTTAAACATGAACACTGAAGCTTTCTTT. V and J are TRBV20-1 and TRBJ1-1, with unresolved D. Germline V gene sequence: CDR1 DFQATT, CDR2 SNEGSKA (reference sequence). The CDR3 totals 15 residues. The V end was cut by 5 bases, the J end by 0 bases, with 16 bases between.

This chain connects TRBV9 to TRBJ2-1; 14 bases align to TRBD2. This CDR3 region has 15 residues. Per the germline V gene, CDR1 is SGDLS and CDR2 is YYNGEE. After removal of 4 bases from V and 8 bases from J, the junction contained 5 bases not matched to a gene. The CDR3 DNA reads as TGTGCCAGCAGCTCCGGACTAGCGGGAGGCCATGAGCAGTTCTTC. It translates to CASSSGLAGGHEQFF.

The chain recombines TRBV9 with TRBJ2-1; 8 nucleotides line up with TRBD2. The CDR3 has 15 residues. Germline values: CDR1 SGDLS, CDR2 YYNGEE. V lost 5 bases and J lost 0; bases outside the gene matches: 4. The CDR3 here is CASSIAGSSYNEQFF. CDR3 sequence (DNA): TGTGCCAGCAGTATAGCGGGAAGCTCCTACAATGAGCAGTTCTTC. The complete variable domain, with remaining parts taken from reference TRBV9 and TRBJ2-1, reads DSGVTQTPKHLITATGQRVTLRCSPRSGDLSVYWYQQSLDQGLQFLIQYYNGEERAKGNILERFSAQQFPDLHSELNLSSLELGDSALYFCASSIAGSSYNEQFFGPGTRLTVL.